This TCR beta chain was identified during a study of patients and donors after allogeneic stem cell transplantation. CDR1 SGDLS and CDR2 YYNGEE come from the germline V gene. The CDR3 has 16 amino acids. V lost 0 bases, J lost 2 bases, and 13 bases lay in between. From the RT-PCR reads, TCRdb called clonotypes with MiXCR, one entry per CDR3 protein. The sample has roughly 960,000 distinct CDR3 sequences, roughly 17% seen once. This TCR came from a human donor who was either an allogeneic HSCT recipient or a stem cell or donor lymphocyte infusion donor (not recorded which). It is not recorded whose cells these are; they may come from a transplant donor. Input material: blood, either unsorted or a sorted T cell fraction (not recorded which). The genes are TRBV9 and TRBJ2-3; D perhaps matches TRBD2 (6 bases). CDR3 region: CASSVADRGTTDTQYF. DNA of the CDR3: TGTGCCAGCAGCGTAGCTGACCGGGGGACCACAGATACGCAGTATTTT.